These 22 T cell receptor beta chains were all obtained from the same sample, sequenced in a study of vaccination and CD4 T cells after COVID-19 (dated by TCRdb to the early 2020s). Antigens for these TCRs are unknown. Preparation of the library involved PCR. Sequenced on an Illumina iSeq 100. DNA from cultured CD4+ T cells was subjected to TCR sequencing with the Oncomine TCR Beta short-read assay at the Johns Hopkins FTIC core. In TCRdb, the public reads were trimmed at Q25 with fastp and aligned with MiXCR, with productive beta chains retained. Each CDR3 protein gets just one entry, which takes the most common genes and DNA from the rows behind it. A total of about 14,000 distinct CDR3 sequences appear in this sample, 50% to 55% of them only once. The ten largest make up approximately 12% of the sample. The meaning of the sample's treatment or condition label: approximately 10-day PBMC culture with coronavirus spike peptide pools or control peptides (ViraFEST assay).

Sequencing was done on a sample of CD4+ T cells from blood, cultured in vitro. Receptor source: a human donor who had recovered from COVID-19.

V usage is TRBV11-2 and J usage is TRBJ2-2; D unresolved. Germline V gives CDR1 SGHAT, CDR2 FQNNGV. V was clipped by 6 bases and J by 5 bases, with 16 bases between them. This CDR3 is built from 15 residues. The CDR3 loop is CASRSWRDRTGELFF. CDR3 nucleotide sequence: TGTGCCAGCAGGAGTTGGCGAGACCGTACCGGGGAGCTGTTTTTT. The entire variable domain, with the rest obtained from reference TRBV11-2 and TRBJ2-2, is as follows: EAGVAQSPRYKIIEKRQSVAFWCNPISGHATLYWYQQILGQGPKLLIQFQNNGVVDDSQLPKDRFSAERLKGVDSTLKIQPAKLEDSAVYLCASRSWRDRTGELFFGEGSRLTVL.

The V and J genes are TRBV7-8 and TRBJ2-5; D is undetermined. Germline loops: CDR1 SGHVS, CDR2 FQNEAQ. The CDR3 has 15 amino acids. V shed 4 bases and J shed 2 bases, with 14 bases lying between them. The CDR3 coding sequence is TGTGCCAGCAGCTCCACCTGGGGTTATCAAGAGACCCAGTACTTC. It yields the protein CASSSTWGYQETQYF.

By share, this clonotype ranks as medium-sized. The CDR3 is CASSSRTGPRYGYTF. The CDR3 coding sequence is TGTGCCAGCAGCTCGAGGACAGGGCCGCGCTATGGCTACACCTTC. The chain couples TRBV5-6 to TRBJ1-2; TRBD1 aligns across 8 bases. CDR1 and CDR2 from the germline V gene are SGHDT and YYEEEE. Germline trimming cut 3 bases from V and 4 bases from J; bases unmatched to any gene: 8. The CDR3 consists of 15 residues. The whole variable domain, filled in from reference TRBV5-6 and TRBJ1-2, reads DAGVTQSPTHLIKTRGQQVTLRCSPKSGHDTVSWYQQALGQGPQFIFQYYEEEERQRGNFPDRFSGHQFPNYSSELNVNALLLGDSALYLCASSSRTGPRYGYTFGSGTRLTVV.

V gene TRBV7-3 combines with J gene TRBJ2-3; D may be TRBD2 (6 bases). V lost 5 bases and J lost 3, with 15 bases in between. Germline CDR1 SGHTA, CDR2 FQGTGA. The CDR3 loop spans 15 amino acids. The CDR3 DNA follows: TGTGCCAGCAGCGCCTACGGGAGTCGGACAGATACGCAGTATTTT. The encoded protein is CASSAYGSRTDTQYF.

The V and J genes are TRBV28 and TRBJ2-5, with 7 bases identical to TRBD1. The CDR3 length is 14 residues. Germline assignment: CDR1 MDHEN and CDR2 SYDVKM. With 6 bases clipped from V and 3 bases from J, the junction kept 7 bases outside the gene matches. This CDR3 reads CASSKTGVEETQYF. For the CDR3, the DNA is TGTGCCAGCAGCAAAACAGGGGTTGAAGAGACCCAGTACTTC.

The chain joins TRBV18 to TRBJ1-1; tentatively, D is TRBD1 (5 bases). From germline, CDR1 is KGHSH and CDR2 LQKENI. The CDR3 is 15 amino acids. V dropped 6 bases and J dropped 4 bases, with 18 bases sitting between them. CDR3 nucleotide sequence: TGTGCCAGCTCTCTTTGGCAGGGTGAGGGCACTGAAGCTTTCTTT. Amino acids: CASSLWQGEGTEAFF.

The chain employs TRBV7-2 and TRBJ2-3; perhaps TRBD1 as D (6 bases). This CDR3 contains 17 residues. Germline V gene lookup returns CDR1 SGHTA and CDR2 FQGNSA. V lost 3 bases and J 3 bases, leaving 19 bases between the germline ends. The CDR3 sequence: CASSFVFGTKGTDTQYF. As DNA, the CDR3 is TGTGCCAGCAGCTTCGTGTTCGGGACAAAGGGAACAGATACGCAGTATTTT.

The chain joins TRBV6-1 to TRBJ2-7; D is unclear. Germline V CDR1 and CDR2: MNHNS, SASEGT. Trimming pared 8 bases from V and 2 bases from J, leaving 34 bases between. This CDR3 comprises 20 residues. For the CDR3, the DNA is TGTGCCAGCGGTAATTGGGTCCGGCCAGCCCTTCAAACCACCACCTACGAGCAGTACTTC. Protein sequence: CASGNWVRPALQTTTYEQYF.

The chain couples TRBV5-8 to TRBJ2-5; 9 nucleotides match TRBD1. The CDR3 loop spans 14 amino acids. Germline V gene lookup returns CDR1 SGHTS and CDR2 YDEGEE. V was clipped by 6 bases and J by 5 bases; unmatched bases: 8. The chain's CDR3 is CASNTGTGQETQYF. CDR3 nucleotides: TGTGCCAGCAACACCGGGACAGGGCAGGAGACCCAGTACTTC. The full variable domain, in which reference TRBV5-8 and TRBJ2-5 provide the parts outside the CDR3, is EAGVTQSPTHLIKTRGQQATLRCSPISGHTSVYWYQQALGLGLQFLLWYDEGEERNRGNFPPRFSGRQFPNYSSELNVNALELEDSALYLCASNTGTGQETQYFGPGTRLLVL.

This chain connects TRBV19 to TRBJ2-3, with a weak D call TRBD2 (6 bases). The CDR3 runs 15 residues. CDR1 and CDR2 from the germline V gene are LNHDA and SQIVND (reference sequence). V dropped 5 bases and J dropped 6 bases, with 18 bases sitting between them. Written as DNA, the CDR3 is TGTGCCAGTAGTCGTCCGGGAGAGCAAGGGGATACGCAGTATTTT. It specifies CASSRPGEQGDTQYF.

The sample holds one count of this clonotype. The genes are TRBV20-1 and TRBJ1-3, with D possibly being TRBD1 (5 bases). With 0 bases removed from V and 5 bases from J, the gap between germline ends came to 14 bases. This CDR3 contains 15 residues. The germline V gene encodes CDR1 DFQATT and CDR2 SNEGSKA (reference sequence). The CDR3 sequence: CSARDLGQGRNTIYF. CDR3 sequence (DNA): TGCAGTGCTAGAGATCTCGGGCAGGGCCGAAACACCATATATTTT.

This clonotype was counted a few times. The chain employs TRBV7-6 and TRBJ1-6, with a possible D match to TRBD1 (5 bases). This CDR3 spans 15 amino acids. Trimming stripped 5 bases from V and 4 bases from J, with 12 bases between. The germline V gene has CDR1 SGHVS and CDR2 FNYEAQ. The CDR3 loop is CASSKTGTYNSPLHF. The CDR3 DNA sequence: TGTGCCAGCAGCAAAACAGGAACTTATAATTCACCCCTCCACTTT.

The gene calls are TRBV10-3 and TRBJ2-3; D gene uncertain. The germline gives CDR1 ENHRY, CDR2 SYGVKD. The CDR3 has 12 amino acids. V lost 5 bases, J lost 6 bases, and 9 bases lay in between. CDR3 nucleotide sequence: TGTGCCATCAGTAACGATGGGGATACGCAGTATTTT. The encoded protein is CAISNDGDTQYF.

The J gene is TRBJ2-2, the V gene TRBV7-2; 8 bases are a match to TRBD1. The CDR3 length is 15 residues. V shed 5 bases, J shed 4 bases, and the junction held 6 bases outside the gene matches. CDR1 SGHTA and CDR2 FQGNSA come from the germline V gene. Here the CDR3 reads CASSLQGAGTGELFF. CDR3 DNA: TGTGCCAGCAGCCTTCAGGGGGCGGGCACCGGGGAGCTGTTTTTT.

The chain joins TRBV20-1 to TRBJ2-1; the D gene is possibly TRBD2 (6 bases). Looked up from germline, CDR1 is DFQATT and CDR2 is SNEGSKA (reference sequence). Trimming removed 5 bases at V and 0 bases at J, with 17 bases between. This CDR3 comprises 16 residues. This CDR3 is CSARGLALSSYNEQFF. The CDR3 DNA follows: TGCAGTGCTCGCGGGCTAGCGCTGAGCTCCTACAATGAGCAGTTCTTC.

This clonotype came up a few times. The V call is TRBV20-1, the J call TRBJ1-5; weak D call: TRBD1 (5 bases). V was pared by 1 base and J by 7 bases, with 17 bases between. The CDR3 extends over 15 amino acids. Germline CDR1 and CDR2: DFQATT and SNEGSKA (reference sequence). The CDR3 loop reads CSARGQGPAGQPQHF. The CDR3, as DNA: TGCAGTGCTAGAGGCCAGGGTCCGGCCGGCCAGCCCCAGCATTTT.

The chain combines TRBV27 with TRBJ2-3; D remains ambiguous. V lost 3 bases and J 0 bases, leaving 22 bases between the germline ends. CDR3 size: 19 residues. Germline V gene data show CDR1 as MNHEY and CDR2 as SMNVEV (reference sequence). The DNA of the CDR3 is TGTGCCAGCAGTTTTTCCTCACCCCTTGGTCGACCTAGCACAGATACGCAGTATTTT. This sequence encodes CASSFSSPLGRPSTDTQYF.

This clonotype appeared once. The gene calls are TRBV20-1 and TRBJ2-2; 10 bases map to TRBD2. Per the germline V gene, CDR1 is DFQATT and CDR2 is SNEGSKA (reference sequence). This CDR3 is built from 16 residues. J lost 4 bases, V lost 0 bases, and 5 bases had no gene match. The CDR3 region is CSARDLSGRITGELFF. The CDR3 coding sequence is TGCAGTGCTAGAGATCTTAGCGGGAGGATCACCGGGGAGCTGTTTTTT.

This clonotype was counted between two and nine times. V usage is TRBV6-1 and J usage is TRBJ2-5; perhaps TRBD1 as D (6 bases). CDR1 and CDR2 from the germline V gene are MNHNS and SASEGT. The V end was cut by 0 bases, the J end by 3 bases, with 14 bases between. The CDR3 consists of 16 residues. DNA of the CDR3: TGTGCCAGCAGTGAAGCGCCGAACAGGGTGAAAGAGACCCAGTACTTC. This translates into CASSEAPNRVKETQYF.

In this sample, this clonotype turned up a few times. V gene TRBV20-1 combines with J gene TRBJ2-7, with 14 bases identical to TRBD2. The V gene end was trimmed by 5 bases and the J gene end by 0 bases; junction bases not matched to a gene: 3. The CDR3 loop spans 15 amino acids. Germline V lookup: CDR1 DFQATT, CDR2 SNEGSKA (reference sequence). In DNA form, the CDR3 reads TGCAGTGCTCCCGGGACTAGCGGGAGCTCCTACGAGCAGTACTTC. It codes for CSAPGTSGSSYEQYF.

This clonotype turned up a few times. V is TRBV10-3 and J is TRBJ2-3; unclear D gene. CDR3 size: 13 residues. With 11 bases removed from V and 3 bases from J, the gap between germline ends came to 15 bases. Looked up from germline, CDR1 is ENHRY and CDR2 is SYGVKD. CDR3 sequence: CAAMKTETDTQYF. CDR3 nucleotide sequence: TGTGCCGCCATGAAGACTGAGACAGATACGCAGTATTTT.

This chain uses TRBV27 with TRBJ2-1; D might be TRBD2 (6 bases). This CDR3 is built from 14 residues. The germline gives CDR1 MNHEY, CDR2 SMNVEV (reference sequence). With 6 bases removed from V and 9 bases from J, the gap between germline ends came to 18 bases. The CDR3 here is CASSLRPGLGEQFF. In DNA, the CDR3 is TGTGCCAGCAGCCTCAGACCGGGACTCGGTGAGCAGTTCTTC.